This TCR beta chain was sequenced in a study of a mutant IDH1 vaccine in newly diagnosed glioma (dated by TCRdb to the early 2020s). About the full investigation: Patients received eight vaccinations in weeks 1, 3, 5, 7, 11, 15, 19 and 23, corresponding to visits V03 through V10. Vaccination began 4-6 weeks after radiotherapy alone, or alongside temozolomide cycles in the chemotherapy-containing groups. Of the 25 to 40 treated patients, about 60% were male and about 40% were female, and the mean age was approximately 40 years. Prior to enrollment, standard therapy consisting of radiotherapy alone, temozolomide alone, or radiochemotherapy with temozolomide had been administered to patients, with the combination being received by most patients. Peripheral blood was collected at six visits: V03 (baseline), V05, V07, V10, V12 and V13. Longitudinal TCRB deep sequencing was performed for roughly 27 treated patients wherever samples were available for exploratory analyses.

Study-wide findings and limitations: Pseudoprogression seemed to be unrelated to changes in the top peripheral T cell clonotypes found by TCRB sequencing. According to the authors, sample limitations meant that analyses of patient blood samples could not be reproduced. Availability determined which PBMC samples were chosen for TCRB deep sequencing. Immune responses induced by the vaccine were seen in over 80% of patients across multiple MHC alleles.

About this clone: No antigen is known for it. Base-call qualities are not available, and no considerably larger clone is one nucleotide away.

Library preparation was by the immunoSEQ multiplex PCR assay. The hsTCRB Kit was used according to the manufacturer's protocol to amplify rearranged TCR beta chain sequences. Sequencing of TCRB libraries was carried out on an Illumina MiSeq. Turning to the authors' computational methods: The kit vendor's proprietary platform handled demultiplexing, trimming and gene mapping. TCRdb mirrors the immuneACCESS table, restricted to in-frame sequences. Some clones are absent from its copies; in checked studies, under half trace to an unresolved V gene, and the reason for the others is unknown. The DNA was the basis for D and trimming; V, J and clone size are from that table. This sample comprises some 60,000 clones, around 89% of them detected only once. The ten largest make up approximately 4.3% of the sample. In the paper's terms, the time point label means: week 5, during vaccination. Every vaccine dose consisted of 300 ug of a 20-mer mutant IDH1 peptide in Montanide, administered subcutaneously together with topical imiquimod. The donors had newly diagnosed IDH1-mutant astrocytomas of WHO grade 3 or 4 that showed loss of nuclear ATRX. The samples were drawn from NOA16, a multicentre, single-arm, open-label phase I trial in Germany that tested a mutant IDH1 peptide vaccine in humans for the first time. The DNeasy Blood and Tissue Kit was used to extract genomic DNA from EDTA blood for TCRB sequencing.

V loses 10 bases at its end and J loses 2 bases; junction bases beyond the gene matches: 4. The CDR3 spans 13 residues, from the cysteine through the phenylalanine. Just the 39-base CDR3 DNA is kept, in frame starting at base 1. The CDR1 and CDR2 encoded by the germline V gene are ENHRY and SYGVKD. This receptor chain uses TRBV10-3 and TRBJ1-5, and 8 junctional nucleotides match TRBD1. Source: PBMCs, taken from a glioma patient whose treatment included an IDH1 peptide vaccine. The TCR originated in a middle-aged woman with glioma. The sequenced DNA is TGTGCCACGACAGGGGAGGGCAATCAGCCCCAGCATTTT. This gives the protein CATTGEGNQPQHF.